The clone carrying this T cell receptor beta chain has at least ten counts. Its antigen is still unknown. These data originate in a study of T-cell reconstitution after alpha-beta-depleted transplantation in children. Study observations and caveats: One year after transplant, T-cell counts and diversity came mostly from newly produced T cells. Surviving recipient T cells and thymic progenitors underlay high day-60 TCRbeta diversity in some patients. The study reportedly traced alpha-beta T cells about two months after transplant to several hundred expanded graft clones.

As it was prepared, the TCRbeta library received unique molecular identifiers. Each CDR3 protein gets one entry after TCRdb re-called the PCR reads with MiXCR. Of around 100,000 distinct CDR3 sequences listed, around 7.8% are singletons. This CDR3 has 14 amino acids. With V trimmed by 8 bases and J by 4 bases, 10 bases remained unmatched. The germline gives CDR1 SQVTM, CDR2 ANQGSEA. The chain carries TRBV29-1 and TRBJ2-5; 10 bases agree with TRBD1. The material was PBMCs, obtained before TCRalphabeta/CD19-depleted stem cell transplant. This TCR came from a boy aged 2 to 10 with acute lymphoblastic leukemia, due to receive a stem cell transplant. CDR3 protein: CSPPDRGPSETQYF. CDR3 DNA sequence: TGCAGCCCCCCCGACAGGGGGCCCTCAGAGACCCAGTACTTC. Supplemented by reference TRBV29-1 and TRBJ2-5, the full variable domain reads SAVISQKPSRDICQRGTSLTIQCQVDSQVTMMFWYRQQPGQSLTLIATANQGSEATYESGFVIDKFPISRPNLTFSTLTVSNMSPEDSSIYLCSPPDRGPSETQYFGPGTRLLVL.